This T cell receptor (beta chain) comes out of a study of blood T cell repertoires in COVID-19. Study in general: There were acute and convalescent COVID-19 samples, and they came from the United States, Italy and Spain. T cells, B-cell-depleted T cells, or PBMCs supplied cDNA or gDNA.

This CDR3 is 17 amino acids long. Germline V gene lookup returns CDR1 GTSNPN and CDR2 SVGIG (reference sequence). J lost 5 bases, V lost 3 bases, and 17 bases had no gene match. Method: immunoSEQ multiplex PCR; TCRdb's copy keeps in-frame clones and lacks some. The data hold just under 350,000 clones, with over 70% observed a single time. Sequencing was performed on peripheral blood. The sequence derives from a woman aged 45-60 years with COVID-19, enrolled during active disease. The chain has TRBV30 and TRBJ1-1, with TRBD1 matching over 8 bases. The CDR3 sequence is CAWRIATSQGARTEAFF. CDR3 coding DNA: TGTGCCTGGAGAATTGCCACGAGCCAGGGGGCGCGAACTGAAGCTTTCTTT.